The clone carrying this TCR beta chain was recorded once. Its antigen is not known. These data are taken from a study of chemoradiotherapy in HPV16-positive cancers. Study-wide results and limits: Only a couple of HPV16-positive patients supplied the functional HPV-specificity definition.

TCRdb's table, derived via immunoSEQ multiplex PCR, lists solely in-frame clones and lacks some. The data contain over 10,000 clones, 89% of them seen just once; the ten biggest clones take up roughly 22%. Samples were taken several times over chemoradiotherapy. The starting material was blood, obtained from a patient who underwent chemoradiotherapy. The TCR sequence derives from a human donor with HPV-associated anogenital cancer.

CDR3 nucleotide sequence: TGTGCCAGCAGCTTCCAAACTAGCGGGGAAGAGACCCAGTACTTC. This encodes CASSFQTSGEETQYF. The chain carries TRBV7-2 and TRBJ2-5; TRBD2 aligns across 10 bases. The CDR3 covers 15 residues. CDR1 and CDR2 from the germline V gene are SGHTA and FQGNSA. V trimming: 3 bases; J trimming: 3 bases; junction bases outside the gene matches: 4.